This is a list of T cell receptor beta chains from one sample in a study of T cell responses to AZD1222 COVID-19 vaccine. Using immunoSEQ multiplex PCR, the repertoire was profiled, and TCRdb retains in-frame clones only, with some absent. The sample comprises roughly 99,000 clones, approximately 88% of which are singletons, and about 6.6% rests with the top ten. The source was peripheral blood, collected on day 0 of AZD1222 vaccination. These receptors came from an adult in good health. Both conserved end residues are part of each CDR3. A D gene is named only where the DNA matches it firmly. Clone size appears in some rows only: once, few, many, or a class for an expanded clone.

>NA|TRBD2|TRBJ2-1|TRBV4-2
TGTGCCAGCAGCCAACGCCTAGCGGTAGACAATGAGCAGTTCTTC
CASSQRLAVDNEQFF
>NA|TRBD1|TRBJ2-7|TRBV7-9
TGTGCCAGCAGCCTGGGACAGGGAGCTTACGAGCAGTACTTC
CASSLGQGAYEQYF
>NA|TRBD1|TRBJ2-5|TRBV2
TGTGCCAGCACCCACCCGGGACAGGGGGAGACCCAGTACTTC
CASTHPGQGETQYF
>NA|NA|TRBJ1-2|TRBV18
TGTGCCAGCTCACCAAGGACGGGGGACTATGGCTACACCTTC
CASSPRTGDYGYTF
>NA|NA|TRBJ2-1|TRBV20-1
TGCAGTGCTAGTAGTTTTAGCGGAACTTCGTACAATGAGCAGTTCTTC
CSASSFSGTSYNEQFF
>NA|TRBD2|TRBJ2-5|TRBV2
TGTGCCAGCAGTGAATTGTCCCTAGCGGGAGTGTTGGAGACCCAGTACTTC
CASSELSLAGVLETQYF
>NA|NA|TRBJ2-3|TRBV7-9
TGTGCCAGCAGCTTAGTCGGGACACCCTTGGGGGATACGCAGTATTTT
CASSLVGTPLGDTQYF
>NA|TRBD2|TRBJ2-7|TRBV3-1/TRBV3-2
TGTGCCAGCAGCCAAACCGGGAGGGGAGAGCAGTACTTC
CASSQTGRGEQYF
>NA|NA|TRBJ2-1|TRBV7-3
TGTGCCAGCAGCGACACATTGGCTGAGCAGTTCTTC
CASSDTLAEQFF
>NA|TRBD1|TRBJ1-5|TRBV7-8
TGTGCCAGCAGGGGGACAGAAGGCAATCAGCCCCAGCATTTT
CASRGTEGNQPQHF
>NA|NA|TRBJ2-4|TRBV7-2
TGTGCCAGCAGCTCCATGACGGTAGCCAAAAACATTCAGTACTTC
CASSSMTVAKNIQYF
>NA|NA|TRBJ1-1|TRBV3-1/TRBV3-2
TGTGCCAGCAGCCTCTCGGCGGGGGGCTCGGCTGAAGCTTTCTTT
CASSLSAGGSAEAFF
>NA|TRBD2|TRBJ2-1|TRBV27
TGTGCCAGCAGTTTAGCGGGAGCCCTGGAGGCGGATGAGCAGTTCTTC
CASSLAGALEADEQFF
>NA|TRBD1|TRBJ2-1|TRBV18
TGTGCCAGCTCACCGCCGGGACAGGTATACAATGAGCAGTTCTTC
CASSPPGQVYNEQFF
>NA|TRBD2|TRBJ2-3|TRBV24-1
TGTGCCACCAAGGGACTAGCGGTGACAGATACGCAGTATTTT
CATKGLAVTDTQYF
>NA|TRBD2|TRBJ2-7|TRBV27
TGTGCCAGCAGTTTTCGGACTAGCGGTCTGGGTCGGTCCTACGAGCAGTACTTC
CASSFRTSGLGRSYEQYF
>few|NA|TRBJ2-7|TRBV7-2
TGTGCCAGCAGCTTTCCCGGCAAACCCTACGAGCAGTACTTC
CASSFPGKPYEQYF
>once|NA|TRBJ2-1|TRBV7-9
TGTGCCAGCAGGAATAACACAGGGTTTAATGAGCAGTTCTTC
CASRNNTGFNEQFF
>once|TRBD1|TRBJ1-1|TRBV3-1/TRBV3-2
TGTGCCAGCAGCCCCCGACAGGGGGCAGGGGAAGCTTTCTTT
CASSPRQGAGEAFF
>NA|NA|TRBJ2-5|TRBV7-6
TGTGCCAGCAGCTTCCAAGAGACCCAGTACTTC
CASSFQETQYF
>NA|TRBD1|TRBJ1-1|TRBV20-1
TGCACCCAGGTAGGGGGCCTGGGGGCTTTCTTT
CTQVGGLGAFF
>NA|TRBD1|TRBJ2-7|TRBV28
TGTGCCAGCAGACTGACAGGGGAGAGTTCCTACGAGCAGTACTTC
CASRLTGESSYEQYF
>NA|NA|TRBJ2-2|TRBV27
TGTGCCAGCAGTTTATCAATCAACACCGGGGAGCTGTTTTTT
CASSLSINTGELFF
>few|TRBD1|TRBJ1-2|TRBV5-4
TGTGCCAGCAGCGCGGGACAGGGCTACTATGGCTACACCTTC
CASSAGQGYYGYTF
>NA|TRBD1|TRBJ1-5|TRBV6-5
TGTGCCAGCAGTAACGACAGGGGGAGCAATCAGCCCCAGCATTTT
CASSNDRGSNQPQHF
>NA|TRBD1|TRBJ1-5|TRBV5-1
TGCGCCAGCAGCTTGGGGGACAGGGCCCATCAGCCCCAGCATTTT
CASSLGDRAHQPQHF
>NA|NA|TRBJ1-3|TRBV3-1/TRBV3-2
TGTGCCAGCAGCCAAGACAACTCTGGAAACACCATATATTTT
CASSQDNSGNTIYF
>NA|NA|TRBJ1-1|TRBV5-1
TGCGCCAGCAGCTTCAACACTGAAGCTTTCTTT
CASSFNTEAFF
>once|NA|TRBJ2-3|TRBV7-2
TGTGCCAGCAGCCCAACAGGGCCCTCTCTTAGCACAGATACGCAGTATTTT
CASSPTGPSLSTDTQYF
>NA|NA|TRBJ2-7|TRBV28
TGTGCCAGCAGCACCCGACTGGGCTCCTACGAGCAGTACTTC
CASSTRLGSYEQYF
>NA|TRBD1|TRBJ1-4|TRBV10-3
TGTGCCATTACAGGGGCAACTAATGAAAAACTGTTTTTT
CAITGATNEKLFF
>once|NA|TRBJ1-1|TRBV29-1
TGCAGCGTCACAGTCAGTCTGAACACTGAAGCTTTCTTT
CSVTVSLNTEAFF
>NA|NA|TRBJ2-7|TRBV9
TGTGCCAGCAGCGTAGATCAGGGCACCTACGAGCAGTACTTC
CASSVDQGTYEQYF
>NA|TRBD1|TRBJ2-7|TRBV7-3
TGTGCCAGCAGCTTAGGGACAGGGGAACGGTACTTC
CASSLGTGERYF
>NA|NA|TRBJ1-1|TRBV6-5
TGTGCCAGCATCGAAGGGGGAGTAATGAACACTGAAGCTTTCTTT
CASIEGGVMNTEAFF
>NA|NA|TRBJ1-5|TRBV7-9
TGTGCCAGCAGCATTGGACCGGAACGCAATCAGCCCCAGCATTTT
CASSIGPERNQPQHF
>once|NA|TRBJ2-5|TRBV3-1/TRBV3-2
TGTGCCAGCAGCCACGGGACTTTACAAGAGACCCAGTACTTC
CASSHGTLQETQYF
>once|NA|TRBJ2-7|TRBV27
TGTGCCAGCAGTTTACGGGGTGGCTACGAGCAGTACTTC
CASSLRGGYEQYF
>NA|NA|TRBJ2-7|TRBV5-1
TGCGCCAGCAGCTTGGTGGTTCCGAGCTACGAGCAGTACTTC
CASSLVVPSYEQYF
>NA|TRBD2|TRBJ2-1|TRBV6-5
TGTGCCAGCAGTAAACTAGCGGGAGAGCGTGAGCAGTTCTTC
CASSKLAGEREQFF
>NA|TRBD2|TRBJ2-3|TRBV3-1/TRBV3-2
TGTGCCAGCAGCCCCTCGGGTCTGGGGGAGTGTCTAGCGGGCGGAGTAGGCACAGATACGCAGTATTTT
CASSPSGLGECLAGGVGTDTQYF
>NA|NA|TRBJ2-7|TRBV29-1
TGCAGCGTTGGAGGATTGGGCTACGAGCAGTACTTC
CSVGGLGYEQYF
>NA|NA|TRBJ2-5|TRBV11-2
TGTGCCAGCAGCAAGGGGGACCAAGAGACCCAGTACTTC
CASSKGDQETQYF